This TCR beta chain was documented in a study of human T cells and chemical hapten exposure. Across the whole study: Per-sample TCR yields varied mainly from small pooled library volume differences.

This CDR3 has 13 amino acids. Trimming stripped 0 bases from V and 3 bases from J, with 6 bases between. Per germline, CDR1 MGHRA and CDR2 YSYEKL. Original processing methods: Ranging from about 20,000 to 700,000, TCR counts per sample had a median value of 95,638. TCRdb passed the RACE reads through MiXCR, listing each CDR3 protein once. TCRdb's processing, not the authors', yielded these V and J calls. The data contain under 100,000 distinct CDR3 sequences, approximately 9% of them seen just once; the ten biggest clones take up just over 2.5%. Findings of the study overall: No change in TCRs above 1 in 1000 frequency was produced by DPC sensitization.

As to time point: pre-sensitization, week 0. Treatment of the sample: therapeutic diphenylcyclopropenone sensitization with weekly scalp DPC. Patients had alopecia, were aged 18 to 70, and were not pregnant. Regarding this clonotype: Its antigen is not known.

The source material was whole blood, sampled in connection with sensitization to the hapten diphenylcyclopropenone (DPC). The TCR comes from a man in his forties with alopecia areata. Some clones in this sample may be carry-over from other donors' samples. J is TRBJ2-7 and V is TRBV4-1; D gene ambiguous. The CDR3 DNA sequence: TGCGCCAGCAGCCAAGAAATCCACTACGAGCAGTACGTC. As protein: CASSQEIHYEQYV.